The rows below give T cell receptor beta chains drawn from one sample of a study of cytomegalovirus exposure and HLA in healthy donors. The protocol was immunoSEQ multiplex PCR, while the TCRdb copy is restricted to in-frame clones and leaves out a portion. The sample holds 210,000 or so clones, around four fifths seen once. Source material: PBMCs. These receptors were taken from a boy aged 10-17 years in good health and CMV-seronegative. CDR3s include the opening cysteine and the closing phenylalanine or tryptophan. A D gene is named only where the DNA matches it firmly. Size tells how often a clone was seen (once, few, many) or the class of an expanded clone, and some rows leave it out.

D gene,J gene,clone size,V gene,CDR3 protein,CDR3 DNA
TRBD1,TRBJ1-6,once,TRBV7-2,CASRPRDRGRTYNSPLHF,TGTGCCAGCAGGCCGCGGGACAGGGGGCGGACCTATAATTCACCCCTCCACTTT
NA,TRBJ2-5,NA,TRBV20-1,CSALRETQYF,TGCAGTGCTCTACGGGAGACCCAGTACTTC
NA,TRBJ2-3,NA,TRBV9,CASSVARVDTQYF,TGTGCCAGCAGCGTAGCTCGAGTGGATACGCAGTATTTT
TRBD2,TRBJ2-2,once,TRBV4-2,CASSLGLAENTGELFF,TGTGCCAGCAGCCTCGGACTAGCGGAGAACACCGGGGAGCTGTTTTTT
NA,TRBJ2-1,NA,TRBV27,CASSLSAGSYNEQFF,TGTGCCAGCAGTTTATCGGCAGGGTCATACAATGAGCAGTTCTTC
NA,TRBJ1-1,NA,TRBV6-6,CASSRDSLNTEAFF,TGTGCCAGCAGCCGGGACTCTTTGAACACTGAAGCTTTCTTT
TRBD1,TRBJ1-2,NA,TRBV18,CASSPGTEIYGYTF,TGTGCCAGCTCACCCGGGACAGAGATCTATGGCTACACCTTC
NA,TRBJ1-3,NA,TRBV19,CASSILLGGSEGNTIYF,TGTGCCAGTAGTATCTTACTAGGGGGATCGGAAGGAAACACCATATATTTT
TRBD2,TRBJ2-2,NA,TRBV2,CASSGAGVDTGELFF,TGTGCCAGCAGCGGAGCGGGAGTTGACACCGGGGAGCTGTTTTTT
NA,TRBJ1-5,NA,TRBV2,CASSEDRVVRPQHF,TGTGCCAGCAGTGAAGACAGGGTGGTTCGGCCCCAGCATTTT
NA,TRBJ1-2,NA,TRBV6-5,CASSYNFGRRIYGYTF,TGTGCCAGCAGTTACAATTTCGGGAGACGGATCTATGGCTACACCTTC
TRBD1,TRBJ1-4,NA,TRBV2,CASSQGALGEKLFF,TGTGCCAGCAGTCAGGGGGCGCTGGGTGAAAAACTGTTTTTT
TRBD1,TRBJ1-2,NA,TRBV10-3,CAISGAGTGDDGYTF,TGTGCCATCAGTGGGGCCGGGACAGGGGATGATGGCTACACCTTC
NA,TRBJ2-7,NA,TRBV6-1,CASSVQGYEQYF,TGTGCCAGCAGTGTCCAGGGCTACGAGCAGTACTTC
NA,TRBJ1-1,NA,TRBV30,CAWIPTTGGAKWGGFF,TGTGCCTGGATCCCTACTACGGGGGGGGCTAAATGGGGTGGTTTCTTT
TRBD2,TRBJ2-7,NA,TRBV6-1,CASSGTSIFEQYF,TGTGCCAGCAGCGGGACTAGTATCTTCGAGCAGTACTTC
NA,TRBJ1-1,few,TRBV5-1,CASSLTGMNTEAFF,TGCGCCAGCAGCTTGACAGGTATGAACACTGAAGCTTTCTTT
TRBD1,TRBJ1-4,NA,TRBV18,CASSPATGGRLSEKLFF,TGTGCCAGCTCACCAGCCACAGGGGGTCGCTTGAGTGAAAAACTGTTTTTT
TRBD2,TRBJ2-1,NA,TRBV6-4,CASSGLAGGFNEQFF,TGTGCCAGCAGCGGACTAGCGGGAGGGTTCAATGAGCAGTTCTTC
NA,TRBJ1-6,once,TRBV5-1,CASRRDEGVAPLHF,TGCGCCAGCAGGCGGGACGAAGGGGTAGCACCCCTCCACTTT
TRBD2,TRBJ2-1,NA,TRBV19,CASSIGAGVVDEQFF,TGTGCCAGTAGTATCGGAGCGGGAGTAGTGGATGAGCAGTTCTTC